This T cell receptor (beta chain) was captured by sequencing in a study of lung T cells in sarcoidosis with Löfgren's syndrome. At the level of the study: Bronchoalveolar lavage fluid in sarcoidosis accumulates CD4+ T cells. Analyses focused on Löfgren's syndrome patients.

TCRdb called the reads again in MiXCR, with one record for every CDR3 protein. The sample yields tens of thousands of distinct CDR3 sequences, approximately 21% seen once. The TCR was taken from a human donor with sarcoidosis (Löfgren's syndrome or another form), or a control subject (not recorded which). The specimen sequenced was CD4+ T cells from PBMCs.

The CDR3 here is CASSPRQGSYNEQFF. CDR3 coding DNA: TGTGCCAGCAGCCCAAGGCAGGGGTCCTACAATGAGCAGTTCTTC. V gene TRBV11-3 combines with J gene TRBJ2-1, with D maybe TRBD1 (6 bases). The CDR3 spans 15 residues. In germline, CDR1 is SGHNT, CDR2 YENEEA. The V and J ends lost 5 bases and 1 base respectively, with 12 bases between them. Variable domain in full (rest from reference TRBV11-3 and TRBJ2-1): EAGVVQSPRYKIIEKKQPVAFWCNPISGHNTLYWYLQNLGQGPELLIRYENEEAVDDSQLPKDRFSAERLKGVDSTLKIQPAELGDSAVYLCASSPRQGSYNEQFFGPGTRLTVL.